This entry is about one T cell receptor beta chain. The target antigen is unknown. The V segment lost 4 bases and the J segment 6 bases; nucleotides outside the gene matches: 5. Per germline, CDR1 LNHDA and CDR2 SQIVND (reference sequence). The CDR3 totals 14 residues. Sequenced by immunoSEQ multiplex PCR; TCRdb stores in-frame clones only, minus some. The sample yields 50,000 or so clones, nearly 90% seen once. The sample is drawn from a study of CD4+ T cells in melanoma. Study-wide results and limits: Reportedly, melanoma neoantigen-specific CD4+ T cells showed varied differentiation states. A reported correlation linked neoantigen-specific CD4+ T cells to CD8+, macrophage and B cell function.

What was sequenced was peripheral blood. The chain carries TRBV19 and TRBJ1-1; TRBD1 aligns across 10 bases. This receptor was identified in a human donor with melanoma. CDR3 region: CASSRDRGRSEAFF. The CDR3 DNA follows: TGTGCCAGTAGTAGAGACAGGGGGCGATCTGAAGCTTTCTTT.